Listed below are T cell receptor beta chains from one sample, sequenced in a study of T cell repertoires in cytomegalovirus infection. MiXCR, run by TCRdb on the reads, gives a single entry per CDR3 protein. The profile shows under 500,000 distinct CDR3 sequences, under 45% of them singletons. These TCRs' antigens remain unknown. This sample comprised cultured PBMCs, obtained from culture after CMV antigen stimulation. The receptor set was obtained from a human donor in good health (CMV status not recorded). Some clones in this sample may be carry-over from other donors' samples. Each CDR3 is given without its conserved first and last residue. The D gene is left open where the match is weak.

>TRBD2|14|TRBV7-2
ASSVTSGRARETQY
>NA|12|TRBV12-3/TRBV12-4
ASSARLEAGELF
>NA|11|TRBV7-2
ASSPGAAQPQH
>TRBD2|16|TRBV7-2
ASSSGLAGGPGGNEQF
>TRBD2|13|TRBV10-3
AISGLAGPQDTQY
>NA|13|TRBV24-1
ATSDSDGLSYEQY
>NA|12|TRBV7-2
ASSSGPGVYGYT
>TRBD1|15|TRBV7-9
ASSQTLLGQTMGKLF
>NA|16|TRBV6-1
ASSPLVDSRTTNEKLF
>NA|11|TRBV28
ASSSGARDTQY
>TRBD1|13|TRBV7-9
ASSLEGQGGTEAF
>NA|13|TRBV27
ASSLPDSDNEKLF
>NA|13|TRBV4-1
ASSQGGGQNQPQH
>NA|12|TRBV4-1
ASSQVQTYNEQF